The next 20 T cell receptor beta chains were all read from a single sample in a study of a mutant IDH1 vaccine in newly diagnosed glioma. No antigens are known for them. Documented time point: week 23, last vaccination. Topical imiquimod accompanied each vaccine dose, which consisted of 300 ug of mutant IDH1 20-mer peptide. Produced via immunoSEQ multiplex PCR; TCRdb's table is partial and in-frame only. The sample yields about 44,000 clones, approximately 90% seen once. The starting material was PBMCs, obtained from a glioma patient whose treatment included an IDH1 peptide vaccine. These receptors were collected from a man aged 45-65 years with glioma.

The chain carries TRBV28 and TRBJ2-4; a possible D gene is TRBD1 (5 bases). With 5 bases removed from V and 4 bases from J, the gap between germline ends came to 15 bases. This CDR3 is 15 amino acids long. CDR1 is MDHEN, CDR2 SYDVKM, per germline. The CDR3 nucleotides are TGTGCCAGCAGTCCGACGCGAACAGGAAAAAACATTCAGTACTTC. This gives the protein CASSPTRTGKNIQYF.

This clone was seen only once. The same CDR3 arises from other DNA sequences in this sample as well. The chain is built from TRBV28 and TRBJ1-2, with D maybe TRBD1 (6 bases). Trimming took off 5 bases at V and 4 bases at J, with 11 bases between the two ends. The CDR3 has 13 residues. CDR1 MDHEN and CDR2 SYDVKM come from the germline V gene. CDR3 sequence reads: CASSPTGSYGYTF. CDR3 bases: TGTGCCAGCAGTCCGACAGGATCCTATGGCTACACCTTC.

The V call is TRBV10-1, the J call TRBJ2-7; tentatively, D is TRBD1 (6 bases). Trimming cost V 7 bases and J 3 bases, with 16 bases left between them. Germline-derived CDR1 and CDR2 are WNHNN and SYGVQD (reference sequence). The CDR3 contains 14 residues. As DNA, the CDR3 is TGCGCCAGCATTATACGGACAGTGAACTACGAGCAGTACTTC. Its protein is CASIIRTVNYEQYF.

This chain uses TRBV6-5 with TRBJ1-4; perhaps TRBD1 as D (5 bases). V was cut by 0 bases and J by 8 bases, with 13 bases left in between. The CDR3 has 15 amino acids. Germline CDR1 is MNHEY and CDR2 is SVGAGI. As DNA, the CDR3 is TGTGCCAGCAGTTACTCCGTGACAGCCCTGGAAAAACTGTTTTTT. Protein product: CASSYSVTALEKLFF.

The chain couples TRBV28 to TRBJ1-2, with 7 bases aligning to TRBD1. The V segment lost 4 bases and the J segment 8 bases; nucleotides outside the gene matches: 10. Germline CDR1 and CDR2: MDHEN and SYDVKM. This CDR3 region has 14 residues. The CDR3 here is CASSSTGASTGYTF. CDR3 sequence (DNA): TGTGCCAGCAGTTCCACAGGGGCTTCAACGGGCTACACCTTC.

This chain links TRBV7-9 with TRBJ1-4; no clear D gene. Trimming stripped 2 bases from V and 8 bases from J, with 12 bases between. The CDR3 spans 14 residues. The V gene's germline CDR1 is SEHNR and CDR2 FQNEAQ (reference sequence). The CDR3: CASSLNSGEEKLFF. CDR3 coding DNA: TGTGCCAGCAGCTTAAACTCTGGGGAAGAAAAACTGTTTTTT.

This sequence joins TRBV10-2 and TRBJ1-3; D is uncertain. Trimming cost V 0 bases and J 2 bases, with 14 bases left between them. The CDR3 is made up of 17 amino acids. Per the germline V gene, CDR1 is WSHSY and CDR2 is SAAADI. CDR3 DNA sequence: TGCGCCAGCAGTGAGTCGAACTGGATTGGTACTGGAAACACCATATATTTT. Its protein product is CASSESNWIGTGNTIYF.

CDR3 in DNA: TGTGCCAGCACCACCGGGCCCCCCAATGAGCAGTTCTTC. Protein sequence: CASTTGPPNEQFF. The V call is TRBV7-9, the J call TRBJ2-1; D not resolved. Between the trimmed V and J ends, which lost 7 bases and 6 bases, there was a span of 13 bases. Germline values: CDR1 SEHNR, CDR2 FQNEAQ (reference sequence). The CDR3 has 13 amino acids.

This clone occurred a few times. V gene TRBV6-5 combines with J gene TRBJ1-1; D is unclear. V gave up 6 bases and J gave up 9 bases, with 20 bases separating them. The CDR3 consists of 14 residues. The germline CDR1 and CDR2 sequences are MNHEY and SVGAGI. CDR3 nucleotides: TGTGCCAGCAGCCCCCACGAACCCGGGTCACAAGCTTTCTTT. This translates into CASSPHEPGSQAFF.

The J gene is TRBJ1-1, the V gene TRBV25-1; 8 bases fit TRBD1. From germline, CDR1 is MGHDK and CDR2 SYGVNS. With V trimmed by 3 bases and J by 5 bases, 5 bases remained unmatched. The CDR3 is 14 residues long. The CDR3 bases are TGTGCCAGCAGTGACTCGACAGGGGAAACTGAAGCTTTCTTT. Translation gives CASSDSTGETEAFF.

As DNA, the CDR3 is TGTGCCAGCAGTCTACAGGCAGGTGCGATTACTTTAAATGGCTACACCTTC. It is translated as CASSLQAGAITLNGYTF. V and J are TRBV27 and TRBJ1-2, with D perhaps TRBD1 (5 bases). Germline V CDR1 and CDR2: MNHEY, SMNVEV (reference sequence). Trimming took off 5 bases at V and 6 bases at J, with 25 bases between the two ends. The CDR3 contains 17 residues.

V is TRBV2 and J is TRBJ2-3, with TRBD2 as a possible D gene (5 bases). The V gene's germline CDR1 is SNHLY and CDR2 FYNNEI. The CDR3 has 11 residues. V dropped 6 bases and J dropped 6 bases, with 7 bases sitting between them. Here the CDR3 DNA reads TGTGCCAGCAGCACGGGGGATACGCAGTATTTT. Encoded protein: CASSTGDTQYF.

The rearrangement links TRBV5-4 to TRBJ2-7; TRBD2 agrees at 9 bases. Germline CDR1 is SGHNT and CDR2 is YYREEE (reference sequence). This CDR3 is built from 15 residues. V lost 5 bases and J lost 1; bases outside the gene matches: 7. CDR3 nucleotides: TGTGCCAGCAGAGCGACTAGCGGCATTTCCTACGAGCAGTACTTC. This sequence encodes CASRATSGISYEQYF.

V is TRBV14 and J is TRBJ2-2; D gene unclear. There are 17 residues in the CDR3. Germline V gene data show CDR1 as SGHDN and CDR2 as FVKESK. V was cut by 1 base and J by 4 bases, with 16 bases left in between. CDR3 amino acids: CASSQVRLDKFTGELFF. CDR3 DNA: TGTGCCAGCAGCCAAGTACGCCTAGATAAGTTCACCGGGGAGCTGTTTTTT. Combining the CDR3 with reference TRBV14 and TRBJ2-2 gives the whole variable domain EAGVTQFPSHSVIEKGQTVTLRCDPISGHDNLYWYRRVMGKEIKFLLHFVKESKQDESGMPNNRFLAERTGGTYSTLKVQPAELEDSGVYFCASSQVRLDKFTGELFFGEGSRLTVL.

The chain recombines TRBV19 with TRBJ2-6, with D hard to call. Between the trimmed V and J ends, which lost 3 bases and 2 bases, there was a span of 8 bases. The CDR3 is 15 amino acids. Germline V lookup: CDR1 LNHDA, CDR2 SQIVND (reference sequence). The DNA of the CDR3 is TGTGCCAGTAGTATGGTGGCGGCTGGGGCCAACGTCCTGACTTTC. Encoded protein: CASSMVAAGANVLTF.

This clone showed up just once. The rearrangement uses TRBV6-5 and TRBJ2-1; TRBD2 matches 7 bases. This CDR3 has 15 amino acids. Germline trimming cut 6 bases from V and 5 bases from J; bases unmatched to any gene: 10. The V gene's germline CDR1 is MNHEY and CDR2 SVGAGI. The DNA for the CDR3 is TGTGCCAGCAGCCGAACTAGCGCTAATAACAATGAGCAGTTCTTC. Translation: CASSRTSANNNEQFF.

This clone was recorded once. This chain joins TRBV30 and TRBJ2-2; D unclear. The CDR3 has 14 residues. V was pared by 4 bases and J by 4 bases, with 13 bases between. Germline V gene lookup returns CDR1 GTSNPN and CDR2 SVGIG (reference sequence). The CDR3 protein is CAWTEASPTGELFF. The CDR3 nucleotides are TGTGCCTGGACCGAGGCTAGTCCCACCGGGGAGCTGTTTTTT.

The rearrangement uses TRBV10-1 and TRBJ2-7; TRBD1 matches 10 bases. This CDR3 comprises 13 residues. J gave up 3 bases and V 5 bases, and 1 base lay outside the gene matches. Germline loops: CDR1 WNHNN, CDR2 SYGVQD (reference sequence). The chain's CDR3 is CASSRDRGYEQYF. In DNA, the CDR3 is TGCGCCAGCAGTAGGGACAGGGGCTACGAGCAGTACTTC.

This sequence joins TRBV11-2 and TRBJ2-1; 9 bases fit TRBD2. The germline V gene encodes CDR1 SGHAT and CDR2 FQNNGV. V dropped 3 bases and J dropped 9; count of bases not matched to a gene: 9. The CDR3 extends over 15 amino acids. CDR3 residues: CASSFRASGEVEQFF. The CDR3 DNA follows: TGTGCCAGCAGCTTTAGGGCTAGCGGGGAGGTTGAGCAGTTCTTC. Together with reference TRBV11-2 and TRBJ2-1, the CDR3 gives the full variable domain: EAGVAQSPRYKIIEKRQSVAFWCNPISGHATLYWYQQILGQGPKLLIQFQNNGVVDDSQLPKDRFSAERLKGVDSTLKIQPAKLEDSAVYLCASSFRASGEVEQFFGPGTRLTVL.

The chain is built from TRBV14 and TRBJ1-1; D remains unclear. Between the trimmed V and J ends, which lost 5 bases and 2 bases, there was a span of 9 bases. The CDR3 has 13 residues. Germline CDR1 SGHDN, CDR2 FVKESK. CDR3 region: CASSVGLNTEAFF. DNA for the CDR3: TGTGCCAGCAGCGTTGGTCTTAACACTGAAGCTTTCTTT.